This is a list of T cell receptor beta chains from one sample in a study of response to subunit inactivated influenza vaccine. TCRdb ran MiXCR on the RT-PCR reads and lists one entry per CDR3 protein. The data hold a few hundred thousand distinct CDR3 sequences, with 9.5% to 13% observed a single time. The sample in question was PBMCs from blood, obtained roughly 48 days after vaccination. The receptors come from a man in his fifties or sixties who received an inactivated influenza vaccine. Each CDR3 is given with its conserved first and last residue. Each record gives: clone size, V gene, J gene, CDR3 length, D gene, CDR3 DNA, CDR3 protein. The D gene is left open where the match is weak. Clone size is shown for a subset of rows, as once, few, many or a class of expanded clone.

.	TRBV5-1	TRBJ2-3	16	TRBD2	TGCGCCAGCAGCGTGACTAGCGGGGGGTACACAGATACGCAGTATTTT	CASSVTSGGYTDTQYF
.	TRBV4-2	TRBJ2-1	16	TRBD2	TGTGCCAGCAGCCAATCTGGACTAGCGGCTAACAATGAGCAGTTCTTC	CASSQSGLAANNEQFF
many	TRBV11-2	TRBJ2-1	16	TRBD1	TGTGCCAGCAGCTTATTCGCGGGACAGGGGATATATGAGCAGTTCTTC	CASSLFAGQGIYEQFF
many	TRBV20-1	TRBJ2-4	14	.	TGCAGTGCTAGAGTCGGGTTAGCCAAAAACATTCAGTACTTC	CSARVGLAKNIQYF
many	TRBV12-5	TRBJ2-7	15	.	TGTGCTAGTGGTGTCCCCGACAGCCTGACTTACGAGCAGTACTTC	CASGVPDSLTYEQYF
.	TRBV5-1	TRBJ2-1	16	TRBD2	TGCGCCAGCAGCTTTAGCGGGAGGCTCTCCTACAATGAGCAGTTCTTC	CASSFSGRLSYNEQFF
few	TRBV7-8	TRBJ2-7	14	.	TGTGCCAGCACCCCCCCCGGGGCCCTCTACGAGCAGTACTTC	CASTPPGALYEQYF
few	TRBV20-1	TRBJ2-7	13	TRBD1	TGCAGTGCCATGGGGGCAGGGGGCCACGAGCAGTACTTC	CSAMGAGGHEQYF
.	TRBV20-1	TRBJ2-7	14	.	TGCAGTGCTAGTTCTCCCTTATACTCCTACGAGCAGTACTTC	CSASSPLYSYEQYF
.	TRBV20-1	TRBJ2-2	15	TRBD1	TGCAGTGCTATCGACAGGGATTTGAACACCGGGGAGCTGTTTTTT	CSAIDRDLNTGELFF
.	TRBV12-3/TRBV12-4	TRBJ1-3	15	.	TGTGCCAGCAGCCGACGGAACACGACTGGAAACACCATATATTTT	CASSRRNTTGNTIYF
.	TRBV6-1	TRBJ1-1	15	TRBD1	TGTGCCAGCAGACCCCAGGGGGCGCGGTACACTGAAGCTTTCTTT	CASRPQGARYTEAFF
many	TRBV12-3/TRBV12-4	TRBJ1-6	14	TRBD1	TGTGCCAGCACCGGACAGGGGGGTAATTCACCCCTCCACTTT	CASTGQGGNSPLHF
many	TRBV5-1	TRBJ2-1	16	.	TGCGCCAGCAGCCCTGGGGACACCCTCTCCTACAATGAGCAGTTCTTC	CASSPGDTLSYNEQFF
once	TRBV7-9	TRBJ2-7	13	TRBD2	TGTGCCAGCAGAATAGCGGGAGACTACGAGCAGTACTTC	CASRIAGDYEQYF
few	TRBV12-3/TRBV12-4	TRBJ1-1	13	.	TGTGCCAGCACCAAGGGACAGAACACTGAAGCTTTCTTT	CASTKGQNTEAFF
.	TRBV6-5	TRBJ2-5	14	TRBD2	TGTGCCAGCAGTTACGGCGGGAGAGGAGAGACCCAGTACTTC	CASSYGGRGETQYF
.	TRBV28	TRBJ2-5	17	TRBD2	TGTGCCAGCGGCGGAAGATTTTTCGGCGGGAGGGGAGGGACCCAGTACTTC	CASGGRFFGGRGGTQYF
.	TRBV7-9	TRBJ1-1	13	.	TGTGCCAGCAGCTTGAAGTCGAACACTGAAGCTTTCTTT	CASSLKSNTEAFF
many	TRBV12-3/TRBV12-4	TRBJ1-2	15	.	TGTGCCAGCAGTCGCAAAAGACAGGTTTACTATGGCTACACCTTC	CASSRKRQVYYGYTF
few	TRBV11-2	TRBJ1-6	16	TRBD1	TGTGCCAGCAGCTTTCCCAGGGGGCGGGTGGGATCACCCCTCCACTTT	CASSFPRGRVGSPLHF
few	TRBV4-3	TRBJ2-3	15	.	TGCGCCAGCAGCCAAGCTGCTAGCGGCACAGATACGCAGTATTTT	CASSQAASGTDTQYF